The 8 T cell receptor beta chains below all came from one sample that was sequenced in a study of cytomegalovirus exposure and HLA in healthy donors. Libraries were prepared by immunoSEQ multiplex PCR; TCRdb keeps only in-frame clonotypes and omits some of them. The sample comprises roughly 150,000 clones, about 86% of which are singletons, and about 6% rests with the top ten. The sequenced sample consisted of PBMCs. These receptors all come from a woman in her twenties or thirties in good health and CMV-seronegative.

The CDR3 region is CASSLEGEVYNEQFF. CDR3 nucleotides: TGTGCCAGCAGTTTGGAAGGTGAAGTATACAATGAGCAGTTCTTC. The gene calls are TRBV28 and TRBJ2-1; D not resolved. The V gene's germline CDR1 is MDHEN and CDR2 SYDVKM. This CDR3 has 15 residues. With 3 bases removed from V and 4 bases from J, the gap between germline ends came to 13 bases.

The V call is TRBV7-2, the J call TRBJ2-6; D gene unclear. Trimming pared 4 bases from V and 0 bases from J, leaving 13 bases between. This CDR3 has 17 residues. Germline V gene lookup returns CDR1 SGHTA and CDR2 FQGNSA. This CDR3 reads CASSSVDAYSGANVLTF. For the CDR3, the DNA is TGTGCCAGCAGCTCCGTGGATGCCTACTCTGGGGCCAACGTCCTGACTTTC. Looking up the rest from reference TRBV7-2 and TRBJ2-6 gives the full variable domain: GAGVSQSPSNKVTEKGKDVELRCDPISGHTALYWYRQSLGQGLEFLIYFQGNSAPDKSGLPSDRFSAERTGGSVSTLTIQRTQQEDSAVYLCASSSVDAYSGANVLTFGAGSRLTVL.

V gene TRBV7-9 combines with J gene TRBJ2-7; tentatively, D is TRBD1 or TRBD2 (5 bases each). Germline-derived CDR1 and CDR2 are SEHNR and FQNEAQ (reference sequence). CDR3 size: 13 residues. The ends were cut back, 2 bases at V and 2 bases at J, with 7 bases in the middle. CDR3 coding DNA: TGTGCCAGCAGCTTACCGGGGCCCTACGAGCAGTACTTC. Translated: CASSLPGPYEQYF.

Here the CDR3 DNA reads TGTGCCAGCAGCTTAGGGGATCGGGGCTACACCTTC. Amino acids: CASSLGDRGYTF. The chain has TRBV7-2 and TRBJ1-2; D unresolved. This CDR3 has 12 amino acids. V shed 1 base and J shed 8 bases, with 8 bases lying between them. CDR1 SGHTA and CDR2 FQGNSA come from the germline V gene.

The chain links TRBV6-1 to TRBJ1-5; D is possibly TRBD1 (5 bases). The V gene lost 8 bases and the J gene lost 4 bases, with 15 bases spanning the gap. Germline V gene sequence: CDR1 MNHNS, CDR2 SASEGT. The CDR3 totals 14 residues. Here the CDR3 DNA reads TGTGCCAGCTCCGAGGGCAGGGTAAATCAGCCCCAGCATTTT. Translated, it gives CASSEGRVNQPQHF.

The chain employs TRBV5-6 and TRBJ2-5; D ambiguous. CDR3 length: 12 amino acids. Germline CDR1 reads SGHDT; CDR2 reads YYEEEE. Trimming pared 0 bases from V and 5 bases from J, leaving 5 bases between. The DNA for the CDR3 is TGTGCCAGCAGCTTGGATACGGAGACCCAGTACTTC. Translating it yields CASSLDTETQYF.

The CDR3 loop is CASSATSGRNTDTQYF. CDR3 nucleotide sequence: TGTGCCAGCAGTGCGACTAGCGGGAGGAACACAGATACGCAGTATTTT. V gene TRBV2 combines with J gene TRBJ2-3; 13 bases match TRBD2. Looked up from germline, CDR1 is SNHLY and CDR2 is FYNNEI. The CDR3 length is 16 residues. V shed 4 bases, J shed 2 bases, and the junction held 3 bases outside the gene matches.

V and J are TRBV5-4 and TRBJ2-5; 8 nucleotides agree with TRBD2. CDR3 size: 16 residues. Germline-derived CDR1 and CDR2 are SGHNT and YYREEE (reference sequence). Trimming took 2 bases from V and 1 from J; bases not matched to a gene: 7. The CDR3 sequence is CASSLLAAGVQETQYF. The CDR3 DNA reads TGTGCCAGCAGCTTACTAGCGGCTGGCGTCCAAGAGACCCAGTACTTC. The variable domain in full, with the rest retrieved from reference TRBV5-4 and TRBJ2-5, is ETGVTQSPTHLIKTRGQQVTLRCSSQSGHNTVSWYQQALGQGPQFIFQYYREEENGRGNFPPRFSGLQFPNYSSELNVNALELDDSALYLCASSLLAAGVQETQYFGPGTRLLVL.